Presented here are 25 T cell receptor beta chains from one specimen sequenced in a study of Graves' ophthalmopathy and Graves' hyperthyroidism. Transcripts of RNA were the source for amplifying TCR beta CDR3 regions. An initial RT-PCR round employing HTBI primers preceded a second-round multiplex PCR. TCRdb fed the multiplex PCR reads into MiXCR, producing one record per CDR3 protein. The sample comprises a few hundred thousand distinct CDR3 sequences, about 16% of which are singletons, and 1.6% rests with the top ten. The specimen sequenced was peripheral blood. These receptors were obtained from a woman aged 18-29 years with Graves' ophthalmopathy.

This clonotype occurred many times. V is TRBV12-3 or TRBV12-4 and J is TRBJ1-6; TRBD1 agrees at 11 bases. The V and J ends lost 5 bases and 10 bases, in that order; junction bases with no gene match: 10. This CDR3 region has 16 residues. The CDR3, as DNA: TGTGCCAGCAGTACCCCGGGACAGGGGGTTCTATCACCCCTCCACTTT. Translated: CASSTPGQGVLSPLHF.

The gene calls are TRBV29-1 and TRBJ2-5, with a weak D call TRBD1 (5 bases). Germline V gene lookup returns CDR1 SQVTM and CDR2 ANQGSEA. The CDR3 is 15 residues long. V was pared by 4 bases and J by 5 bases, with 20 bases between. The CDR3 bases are TGCAGCGTTGTTAGGCTGAGTGGGGCTAGGGAGACCCAGTACTTC. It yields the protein CSVVRLSGARETQYF.

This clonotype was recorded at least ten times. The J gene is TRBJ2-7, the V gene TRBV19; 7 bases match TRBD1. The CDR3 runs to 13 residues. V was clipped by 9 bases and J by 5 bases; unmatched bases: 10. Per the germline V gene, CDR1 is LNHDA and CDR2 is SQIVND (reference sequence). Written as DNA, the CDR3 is TGTGCCAGCCGCCCGACAGGGAGTAACGAGCAGTACTTC. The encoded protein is CASRPTGSNEQYF.

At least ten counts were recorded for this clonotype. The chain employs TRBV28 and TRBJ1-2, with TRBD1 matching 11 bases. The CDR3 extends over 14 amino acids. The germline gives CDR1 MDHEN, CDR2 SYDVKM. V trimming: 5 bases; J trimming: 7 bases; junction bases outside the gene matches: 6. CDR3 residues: CASSVVGTGGGYTF. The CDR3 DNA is TGTGCCAGCAGTGTAGTGGGGACAGGGGGTGGCTACACCTTC.

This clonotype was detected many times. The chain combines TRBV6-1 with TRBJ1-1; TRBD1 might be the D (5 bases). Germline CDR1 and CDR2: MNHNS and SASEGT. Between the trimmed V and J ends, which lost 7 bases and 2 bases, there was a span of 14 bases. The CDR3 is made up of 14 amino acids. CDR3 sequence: CASTYRGPNTEAFF. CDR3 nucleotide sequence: TGTGCCAGCACCTACCGGGGCCCCAACACTGAAGCTTTCTTT.

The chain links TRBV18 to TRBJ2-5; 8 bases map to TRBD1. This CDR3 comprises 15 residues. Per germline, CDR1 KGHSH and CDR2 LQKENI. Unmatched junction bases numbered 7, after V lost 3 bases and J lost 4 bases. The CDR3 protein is CASSPPGQGTETQYF. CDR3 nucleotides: TGTGCCAGCTCACCTCCAGGACAGGGAACAGAGACCCAGTACTTC.

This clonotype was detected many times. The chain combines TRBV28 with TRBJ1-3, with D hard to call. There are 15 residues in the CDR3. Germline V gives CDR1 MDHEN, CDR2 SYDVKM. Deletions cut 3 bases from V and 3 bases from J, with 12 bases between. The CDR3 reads CASSFGSPIGNTIYF. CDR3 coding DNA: TGTGCCAGCAGTTTCGGCAGCCCCATTGGAAACACCATATATTTT.

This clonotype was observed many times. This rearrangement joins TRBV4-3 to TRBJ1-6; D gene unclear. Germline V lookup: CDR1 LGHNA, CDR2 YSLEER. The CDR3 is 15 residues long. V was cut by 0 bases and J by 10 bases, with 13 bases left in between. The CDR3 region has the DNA TGCGCCAGCAGCCAAGATCCGACCCCTTCATCACCCCTCCACTTT. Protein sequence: CASSQDPTPSSPLHF.

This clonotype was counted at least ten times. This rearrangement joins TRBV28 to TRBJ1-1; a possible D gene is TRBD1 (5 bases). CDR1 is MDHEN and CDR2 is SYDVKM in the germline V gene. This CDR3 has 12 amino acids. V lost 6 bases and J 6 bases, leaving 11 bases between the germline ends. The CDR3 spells CASSLRVSEAFF. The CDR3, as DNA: TGTGCCAGCAGCCTCAGGGTCTCTGAAGCTTTCTTT.

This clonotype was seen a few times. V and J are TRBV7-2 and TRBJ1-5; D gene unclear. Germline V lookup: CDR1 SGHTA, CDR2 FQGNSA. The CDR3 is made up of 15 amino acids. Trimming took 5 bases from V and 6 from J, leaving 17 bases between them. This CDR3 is CASSPDRPVGQPQHF. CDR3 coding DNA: TGTGCCAGCAGCCCGGATAGACCCGTGGGTCAGCCCCAGCATTTT.

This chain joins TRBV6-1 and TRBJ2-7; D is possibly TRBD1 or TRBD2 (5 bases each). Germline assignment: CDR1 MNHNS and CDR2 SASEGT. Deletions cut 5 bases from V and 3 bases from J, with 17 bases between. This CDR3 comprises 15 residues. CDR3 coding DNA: TGTGCCAGCAGTCATCCGGGACCTATCGGCTACGAGCAGTACTTC. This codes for CASSHPGPIGYEQYF.

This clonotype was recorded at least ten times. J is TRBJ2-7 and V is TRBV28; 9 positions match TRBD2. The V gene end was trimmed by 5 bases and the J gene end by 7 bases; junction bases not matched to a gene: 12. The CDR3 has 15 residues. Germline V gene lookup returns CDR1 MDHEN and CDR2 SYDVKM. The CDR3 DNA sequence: TGTGCCAGCAGTCGTATGCGGGAGGGCCTGGTGGAGCAGTACTTC. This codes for CASSRMREGLVEQYF. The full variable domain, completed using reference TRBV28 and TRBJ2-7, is DVKVTQSSRYLVKRTGEKVFLECVQDMDHENMFWYRQDPGLGLRLIYFSYDVKMKEKGDIPEGYSVSREKKERFSLILESASTNQTSMYLCASSRMREGLVEQYFGPGTRLTVT.

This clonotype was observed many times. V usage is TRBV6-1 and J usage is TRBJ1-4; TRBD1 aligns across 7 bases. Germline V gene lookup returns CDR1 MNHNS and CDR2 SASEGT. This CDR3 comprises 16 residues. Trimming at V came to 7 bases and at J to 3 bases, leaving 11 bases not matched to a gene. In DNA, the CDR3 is TGTGCCAGCACGGACCGGACAGGCTTTTCTAATGAAAAACTGTTTTTT. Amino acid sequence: CASTDRTGFSNEKLFF.

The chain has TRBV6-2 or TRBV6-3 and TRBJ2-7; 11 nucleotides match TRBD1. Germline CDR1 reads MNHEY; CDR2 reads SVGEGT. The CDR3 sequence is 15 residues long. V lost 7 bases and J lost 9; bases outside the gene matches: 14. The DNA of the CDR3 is TGTGCCAGCAACCAAGCCTCCGGGACAGGGGGAACGCAGTACTTC. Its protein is CASNQASGTGGTQYF.

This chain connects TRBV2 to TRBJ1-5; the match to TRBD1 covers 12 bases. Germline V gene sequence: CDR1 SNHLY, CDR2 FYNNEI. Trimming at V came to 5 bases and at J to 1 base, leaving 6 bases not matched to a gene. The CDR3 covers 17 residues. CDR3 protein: CASSLGTGGRSNQPQHF. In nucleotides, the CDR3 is TGTGCCAGCAGTCTGGGGACAGGGGGCAGGAGCAATCAGCCCCAGCATTTT.

The DNA for the CDR3 is TGCAGTGCTTCGCCGGACAGGGAGGATCAGCCCCAGCATTTT. Its translation: CSASPDREDQPQHF. The chain carries TRBV20-1 and TRBJ1-5, with 8 positions matching TRBD1. This CDR3 spans 14 amino acids. Germline CDR1 reads DFQATT; CDR2 reads SNEGSKA (reference sequence). After removal of 5 bases from V and 5 bases from J, the junction contained 8 bases not matched to a gene.

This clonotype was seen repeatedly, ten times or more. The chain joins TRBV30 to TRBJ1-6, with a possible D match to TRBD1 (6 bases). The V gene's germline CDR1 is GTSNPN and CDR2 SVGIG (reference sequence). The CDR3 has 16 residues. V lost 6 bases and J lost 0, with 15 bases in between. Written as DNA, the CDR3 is TGTGCCTGCGGGACACCTACGAGCTCCTATAATTCACCCCTCCACTTT. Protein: CACGTPTSSYNSPLHF.

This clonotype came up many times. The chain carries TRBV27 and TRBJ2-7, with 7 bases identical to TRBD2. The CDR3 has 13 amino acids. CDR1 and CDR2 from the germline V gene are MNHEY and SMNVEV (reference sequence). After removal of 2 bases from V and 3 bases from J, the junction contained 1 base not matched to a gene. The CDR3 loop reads CASSLASGYEQYF. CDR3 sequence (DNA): TGTGCCAGCAGTTTAGCTAGCGGCTACGAGCAGTACTTC.

The chain's CDR3 is CASTAGLGYTF. CDR3 DNA sequence: TGTGCCAGCACCGCAGGGTTAGGCTACACCTTC. This chain connects TRBV2 to TRBJ1-2; D may be TRBD1 (5 bases). Per germline, CDR1 SNHLY and CDR2 FYNNEI. Trimming removed 7 bases at V and 8 bases at J, with 11 bases between. CDR3 size: 11 residues.

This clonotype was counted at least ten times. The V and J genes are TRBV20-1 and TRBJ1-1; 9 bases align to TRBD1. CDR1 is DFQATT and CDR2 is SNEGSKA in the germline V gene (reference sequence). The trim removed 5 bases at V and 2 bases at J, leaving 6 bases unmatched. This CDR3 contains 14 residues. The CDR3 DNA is TGCAGTGCTTGGGGACAGGGAGGAAACACTGAAGCTTTCTTT. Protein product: CSAWGQGGNTEAFF.

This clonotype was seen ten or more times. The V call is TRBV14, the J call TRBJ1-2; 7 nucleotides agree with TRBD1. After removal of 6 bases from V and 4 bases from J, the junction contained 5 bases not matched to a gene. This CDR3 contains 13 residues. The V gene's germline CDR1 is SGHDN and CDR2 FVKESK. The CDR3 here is CASSQNRGYGYTF. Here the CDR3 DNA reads TGTGCCAGCAGTCAAAACAGGGGCTATGGCTACACCTTC.

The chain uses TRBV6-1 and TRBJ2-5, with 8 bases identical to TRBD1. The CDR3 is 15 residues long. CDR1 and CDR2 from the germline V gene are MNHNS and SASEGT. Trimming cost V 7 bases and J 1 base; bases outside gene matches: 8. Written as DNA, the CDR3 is TGTGCCAGCATCGCCGGGACAGGCATCCAAGAGACCCAGTACTTC. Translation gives CASIAGTGIQETQYF.

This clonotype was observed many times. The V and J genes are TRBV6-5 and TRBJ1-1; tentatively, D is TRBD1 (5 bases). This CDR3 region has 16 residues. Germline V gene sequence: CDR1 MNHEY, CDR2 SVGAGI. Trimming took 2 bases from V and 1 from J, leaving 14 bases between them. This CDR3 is CASSYPAGGGNTEAFF. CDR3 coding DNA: TGTGCCAGCAGTTACCCTGCGGGGGGTGGGAACACTGAAGCTTTCTTT.

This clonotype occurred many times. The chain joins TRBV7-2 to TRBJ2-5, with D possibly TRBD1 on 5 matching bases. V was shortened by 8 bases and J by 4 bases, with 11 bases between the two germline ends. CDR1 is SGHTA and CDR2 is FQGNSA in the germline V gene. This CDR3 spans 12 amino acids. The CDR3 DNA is TGTGCCAGCCGAGGAAGGGGAGAGACCCAGTACTTC. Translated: CASRGRGETQYF.

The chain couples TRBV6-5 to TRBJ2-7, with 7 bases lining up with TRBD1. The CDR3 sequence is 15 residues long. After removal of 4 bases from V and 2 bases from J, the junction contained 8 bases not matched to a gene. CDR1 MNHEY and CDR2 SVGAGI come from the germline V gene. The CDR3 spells CASSLIGTDTYEQYF. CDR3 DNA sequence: TGTGCCAGCAGTTTGATCGGGACAGACACCTACGAGCAGTACTTC.